The 26 T cell receptor beta chains reported below all come from one sample, sequenced in a study of monozygotic twins with inflammatory bowel disease. TCRdb reprocessed the 5' RACE reads and stores each CDR3 protein as one record, lacking DNA. This repertoire includes more than 350,000 distinct CDR3 sequences. Sequenced material: blood. The source is a human donor with ulcerative colitis or Crohn's disease, or a healthy co-twin of an affected twin (not recorded which).

This chain uses TRBV5-1 with TRBJ2-1. CDR3 length equals 12 residues. The germline V gene has CDR1 SGHRS and CDR2 YFSETQ. CDR3 in amino acids: CASSPDHNEQFF.

The chain couples TRBV10-3 to TRBJ2-2; TCRdb reports TRBD1, a call that lacks DNA to check it against. CDR1 and CDR2 (germline): ENHRY, SYGVKD. The CDR3 covers 14 residues. The chain's CDR3 is CAIKIQGAIGELFF.

The V call is TRBV5-4, the J call TRBJ2-6; TCRdb proposes TRBD1, but this gene call is untestable without DNA. This CDR3 contains 17 residues. Germline V gene lookup returns CDR1 SGHNT and CDR2 YYREEE (reference sequence). The chain's CDR3 is CASSPPVDRAGANVLTF.

The CDR3 is CASSSAAGWNNEQFF. This rearrangement joins TRBV7-3 to TRBJ2-1. The CDR3 length is 15 residues. Germline V gene data show CDR1 as SGHTA and CDR2 as FQGTGA. Full variable domain (rest looked up from reference TRBV7-3 and TRBJ2-1): GAGVSQTPSNKVTEKGKYVELRCDPISGHTALYWYRQSLGQGPEFLIYFQGTGAADDSGLPNDRFFAVRPEGSVSTLKIQRTERGDSAVYLCASSSAAGWNNEQFFGPGTRLTVL.

The V gene is TRBV7-2, the J gene TRBJ1-1. Germline V CDR1 and CDR2: SGHTA, FQGNSA. This CDR3 has 14 residues. The CDR3 reads CASSLTQEGTEAFF. The full variable domain, its missing parts supplied by reference TRBV7-2 and TRBJ1-1, is GAGVSQSPSNKVTEKGKDVELRCDPISGHTALYWYRQSLGQGLEFLIYFQGNSAPDKSGLPSDRFSAERTGGSVSTLTIQRTQQEDSAVYLCASSLTQEGTEAFFGQGTRLTVV.

The rearrangement uses TRBV20-1 and TRBJ2-2; the TCRdb D gene call, TRBD1, has no DNA to confirm it. The CDR3 extends over 11 amino acids. Germline CDR1 reads DFQATT; CDR2 reads SNEGSKA (reference sequence). CDR3 amino acids: CSAPATGELFF.

The chain recombines TRBV6-5 with TRBJ2-7. The CDR3 has 14 residues. Germline V gene sequence: CDR1 MNHEY, CDR2 SVGAGI. CDR3 region: CASSPRGPPSEQYF.

The chain links TRBV27 to TRBJ2-2; as DNA is missing, the TRBD2 call by TCRdb cannot be tested. The germline CDR1 and CDR2 sequences are MNHEY and SMNVEV (reference sequence). The CDR3 has 15 amino acids. CDR3 sequence: CASSQRGKVTGELFF.

J is TRBJ2-3 and V is TRBV20-1; TCRdb's D gene call, TRBD2, goes unchecked for lack of DNA. CDR3 size: 16 residues. From germline, CDR1 is DFQATT and CDR2 SNEGSKA (reference sequence). CDR3 loop: CSAPHGKAGFTDTQYF.

The chain carries TRBV5-1 and TRBJ2-3. The CDR3 totals 14 residues. Germline lookup yields CDR1 SGHRS and CDR2 YFSETQ. CDR3 protein: CASSMGPSTDTQYF.

The gene calls are TRBV6-1 and TRBJ2-1; TCRdb proposes TRBD1, but this gene call is untestable without DNA. This CDR3 comprises 17 residues. In germline, CDR1 is MNHNS, CDR2 SASEGT. This CDR3 is CASRAGATGMFVIEQFF.

This chain joins TRBV4-2 and TRBJ1-5; TCRdb's assignment of TRBD1 cannot be checked, as there is no DNA. The germline V gene has CDR1 LGHNA and CDR2 YNFKEQ. The CDR3 has 14 residues. The CDR3 reads CASSQEGQGQPQHF.

The V and J genes are TRBV7-6 and TRBJ2-2; TCRdb's D call of TRBD2 is untestable without DNA. The CDR3 has 16 residues. Germline V CDR1 and CDR2: SGHVS, FNYEAQ. The CDR3 reads CASSSGTSGATGELFF. Using reference TRBV7-6 and TRBJ2-2 for the parts outside the CDR3, the full variable domain is GAGVSQSPRYKVTKRGQDVALRCDPISGHVSLYWYRQALGQGPEFLTYFNYEAQQDKSGLPNDRFSAERPEGSISTLTIQRTEQRDSAMYRCASSSGTSGATGELFFGEGSRLTVL.

The V call is TRBV11-2, the J call TRBJ2-1; TCRdb reports TRBD1, a call that lacks DNA to check it against. This CDR3 region has 16 residues. The germline gives CDR1 SGHAT, CDR2 FQNNGV. The CDR3 is CASSLEGRGLWNEQFF. Together with reference TRBV11-2 and TRBJ2-1, the CDR3 gives the full variable domain: EAGVAQSPRYKIIEKRQSVAFWCNPISGHATLYWYQQILGQGPKLLIQFQNNGVVDDSQLPKDRFSAERLKGVDSTLKIQPAKLEDSAVYLCASSLEGRGLWNEQFFGPGTRLTVL.

The rearrangement joins TRBV15 to TRBJ1-1. CDR1 LNHNV and CDR2 YYDKDF come from the germline V gene (reference sequence). The CDR3 length is 13 residues. CDR3 amino acids: CATTQGRNTEAFF.

The V and J genes are TRBV13 and TRBJ2-1; TCRdb names TRBD2, which stays unverified in the absence of DNA. Germline V CDR1 and CDR2: PRHDT, FYEKMQ (reference sequence). The CDR3 runs 15 residues. The CDR3 loop is CASSPRGRVNNEQFF.

The rearrangement links TRBV12-3 or TRBV12-4 to TRBJ2-7; TCRdb picks TRBD2, but there is no DNA to check that call. CDR3 length equals 15 residues. This chain's CDR3 is CASRLGLAGVDEQYF.

The gene calls are TRBV7-2 and TRBJ1-1; checking the TCRdb D call of TRBD1 is not possible without DNA. The CDR3 extends over 13 amino acids. Germline V CDR1 and CDR2: SGHTA, FQGNSA. CDR3 sequence reads: CASSRKGTGEAFF.

The V gene is TRBV10-3, the J gene TRBJ2-1. Germline assignment: CDR1 ENHRY and CDR2 SYGVKD. The CDR3 length is 14 residues. The CDR3 is CAISESPGGNEQFF.

The chain uses TRBV12-3 or TRBV12-4 and TRBJ2-3; the D gene TCRdb calls, TRBD1, cannot be checked with no DNA. The CDR3 is made up of 13 amino acids. The CDR3 reads CAGKTGYEDTQYF.

V usage is TRBV10-3 and J usage is TRBJ1-3. The CDR3 loop spans 15 amino acids. Looked up from germline, CDR1 is ENHRY and CDR2 is SYGVKD. CDR3 region: CAITQGTLGGNTIYF.

The chain is built from TRBV7-2 and TRBJ2-1; the D gene TCRdb calls, TRBD1, cannot be checked with no DNA. Germline V gene lookup returns CDR1 SGHTA and CDR2 FQGNSA. The CDR3 has 14 residues. CDR3 residues: CASGAAGPYNEQFF.

The CDR3 loop is CASSSLLGGKEQFF. The chain carries TRBV6-1 and TRBJ2-1. From germline, CDR1 is MNHNS and CDR2 SASEGT. This CDR3 comprises 14 residues.

J is TRBJ1-5 and V is TRBV5-1. Per the germline V gene, CDR1 is SGHRS and CDR2 is YFSETQ. The CDR3 spans 14 residues. CDR3 amino acids: CASSLGSVGQPQHF.

The chain links TRBV19 to TRBJ1-1; with no DNA, the TCRdb D assignment of TRBD1 cannot be verified. Looked up from germline, CDR1 is LNHDA and CDR2 is SQIVND (reference sequence). The CDR3 is 13 residues long. CDR3 residues: CASSDGTSTEAFF.

This rearrangement joins TRBV5-1 to TRBJ2-7; TCRdb's D call, TRBD1, is unchecked because there is no DNA. The germline CDR1 and CDR2 sequences are SGHRS and YFSETQ. This CDR3 has 15 residues. CDR3 region: CASSEIPGQLYEQYF. Variable domain in full (rest from reference TRBV5-1 and TRBJ2-7): KAGVTQTPRYLIKTRGQQVTLSCSPISGHRSVSWYQQTPGQGLQFLFEYFSETQRNKGNFPGRFSGRQFSNSRSEMNVSTLELGDSALYLCASSEIPGQLYEQYFGPGTRLTVT.